The source of this T cell receptor beta chain is a study of shared clonotypes between healthy human individuals. Study results and limitations: Compared with clonotypes that all four donors shared, non-shared clonotypes had lower generation probabilities. Naive subsets typically showed greater estimated richness than memory subsets.

The repertoire was sequenced with immunoSEQ multiplex PCR; TCRdb's copy has only in-frame clones and lacks some. The sample lists about 2 million clones, 85% to 95% seen once, with roughly 1% in the top ten. Naive-designated CD8 cells lacked CD45RO, were positively enriched for CCR7, and omitted terminally differentiated effector memory CD45RA+ cells. J lost 6 bases, V lost 9 bases, and 5 bases had no gene match. Germline values: CDR1 LNHDA, CDR2 SQIVND (reference sequence). CDR3 length: 12 amino acids. For this clone: Its specificity is unknown.

What was sequenced was naive CD8+ T cells sorted from blood. The clonotype originates from a man between 18 and 35 years old in good health. The V gene is TRBV19, the J gene TRBJ1-5; TRBD1 aligns across 7 bases. In DNA form, the CDR3 reads TGTGCCAGCTCGACAGGGAGTCAGCCCCAGCATTTT. Amino acid sequence: CASSTGSQPQHF.